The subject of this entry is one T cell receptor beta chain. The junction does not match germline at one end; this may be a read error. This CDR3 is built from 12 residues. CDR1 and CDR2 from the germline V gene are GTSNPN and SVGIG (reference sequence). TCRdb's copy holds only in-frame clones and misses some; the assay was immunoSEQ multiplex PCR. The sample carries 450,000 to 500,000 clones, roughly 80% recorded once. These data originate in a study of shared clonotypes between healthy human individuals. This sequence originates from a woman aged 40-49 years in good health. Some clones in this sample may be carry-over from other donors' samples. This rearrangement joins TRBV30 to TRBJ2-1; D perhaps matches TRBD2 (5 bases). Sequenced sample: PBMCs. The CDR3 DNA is TGTGCCGGGAGCGGTCTAGTAAATGAGCAGTTCTTC. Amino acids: CAGSGLVNEQFF. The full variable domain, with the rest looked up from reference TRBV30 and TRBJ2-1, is SQTIHQWPATLVQPVGSPLSLECTVEGTSNPNLYWYRQAAGRGLQLLFYSVGIGQISSEVPQNLSASRPQDRQFILSSKKLLLSDSGFYLCAGSGLVNEQFFGPGTRLTVL.